The 10 T cell receptor beta chains listed next were all sequenced from one sample in a study of cytomegalovirus exposure and HLA in healthy donors. PCR used 60 Vbeta primers and 13 Jbeta primers. Measured with immunoSEQ multiplex PCR; TCRdb has only the in-frame clones, and not every one. There are some 140,000 clones in the sample; 80% to 85% occur only once, and around 1.2% lies in the top ten. The sequencing input was PBMCs. These receptors all come from a male donor in good health and CMV-seropositive.

V usage is TRBV7-2 and J usage is TRBJ1-1, with 7 bases aligning to TRBD1. V dropped 5 bases and J dropped 2; count of bases not matched to a gene: 5. Germline V gives CDR1 SGHTA, CDR2 FQGNSA. The CDR3 length is 14 residues. CDR3 protein: CASSADRANTEAFF. The CDR3 coding sequence is TGTGCCAGCAGCGCAGACAGGGCTAACACTGAAGCTTTCTTT.

V is TRBV27 and J is TRBJ2-5; TRBD1 agrees at 9 bases. CDR1 is MNHEY and CDR2 is SMNVEV in the germline V gene (reference sequence). Losses at the gene ends were 2 bases for V and 4 bases for J; bases not matched to a gene: 17. CDR3 length: 19 amino acids. CDR3 amino acids: CASSLRPRDRALVRETQYF. For the CDR3, the DNA is TGTGCCAGCAGTTTACGGCCCCGGGACAGGGCCTTGGTTAGAGAGACCCAGTACTTC.

Points on this clone: Other DNA sequences in the same sample also yield this CDR3. CDR3 in DNA: TGTGCCAGCAGTGAGGCCCGGGACAGGGGCGTCAATCAGCCCCAGCATTTT. It encodes CASSEARDRGVNQPQHF. The chain combines TRBV6-1 with TRBJ1-5; 10 nucleotides line up with TRBD1. The germline CDR1 and CDR2 sequences are MNHNS and SASEGT. Losses at the gene ends were 3 bases for V and 3 bases for J; bases not matched to a gene: 8. This CDR3 is 17 amino acids long.

The rearrangement links TRBV27 to TRBJ1-2; D unclear. The CDR3 covers 12 residues. The V gene lost 8 bases and the J gene lost 4 bases, with 11 bases spanning the gap. The germline CDR1 and CDR2 sequences are MNHEY and SMNVEV (reference sequence). CDR3 in amino acids: CASRNEGYGYTF. The DNA of the CDR3 is TGTGCCAGCCGAAACGAGGGCTATGGCTACACCTTC.

V and J are TRBV9 and TRBJ2-3, with TRBD2 as a possible D gene (6 bases). Germline CDR1 is SGDLS and CDR2 is YYNGEE. The CDR3 contains 15 residues. V was clipped by 0 bases and J by 2 bases, with 10 bases between them. In DNA, the CDR3 is TGTGCCAGCAGCGTAGGGACGGGGGTCACAGATACGCAGTATTTT. Translating it yields CASSVGTGVTDTQYF. The full variable domain, its missing parts supplied by reference TRBV9 and TRBJ2-3, is DSGVTQTPKHLITATGQRVTLRCSPRSGDLSVYWYQQSLDQGLQFLIQYYNGEERAKGNILERFSAQQFPDLHSELNLSSLELGDSALYFCASSVGTGVTDTQYFGPGTRLTVL.

V gene TRBV13 combines with J gene TRBJ2-1; maybe TRBD1 (6 bases). Trimming left V 0 bases short and J 8 bases short, with 11 bases between. CDR1 and CDR2 from the germline V gene are PRHDT and FYEKMQ (reference sequence). The CDR3 consists of 14 residues. CDR3 in amino acids: CASSLGYRDDEQFF. In DNA form, the CDR3 reads TGTGCCAGCAGCTTAGGGTACAGGGATGATGAGCAGTTCTTC.

This clone was counted a single time. This sequence joins TRBV9 and TRBJ2-3, with unresolved D. The CDR3 sequence is 14 residues long. V lost 4 bases, J lost 2 bases, and 11 bases lay in between. Germline V gives CDR1 SGDLS, CDR2 YYNGEE. CDR3 sequence reads: CASSSTGSTDTQYF. CDR3 nucleotides: TGTGCCAGCAGCTCGACTGGCTCCACAGATACGCAGTATTTT.

V gene TRBV5-4 combines with J gene TRBJ2-7, with D perhaps TRBD1 (6 bases). The germline V and J ends were trimmed by 0 bases and 6 bases, with 7 bases remaining between them. This CDR3 is 12 amino acids long. CDR1 and CDR2 from the germline V gene are SGHNT and YYREEE (reference sequence). CDR3 nucleotide sequence: TGTGCCAGCAGCTTGGGCAGGGGCGAGCAGTACTTC. Translating it yields CASSLGRGEQYF.

The genes are TRBV30 and TRBJ2-1; 10 nucleotides agree with TRBD2. The CDR3 runs to 16 residues. Germline trimming cut 2 bases from V and 0 bases from J; bases unmatched to any gene: 4. Germline assignment: CDR1 GTSNPN and CDR2 SVGIG (reference sequence). The CDR3 sequence is CAWSLAGGNSYNEQFF. CDR3 nucleotide sequence: TGTGCCTGGAGTTTAGCGGGGGGCAACTCCTACAATGAGCAGTTCTTC.

This clone was detected a few times. The V call is TRBV6-5, the J call TRBJ1-6, with TRBD1 as a possible D gene (5 bases). This CDR3 is 15 amino acids long. With 2 bases removed from V and 5 bases from J, the gap between germline ends came to 10 bases. Germline V gene data show CDR1 as MNHEY and CDR2 as SVGAGI. The CDR3 bases are TGTGCCAGCAGTTACCAGGGAATGGATAATTCACCCCTCCACTTT. As protein: CASSYQGMDNSPLHF.